Below are 6 T cell receptor beta chains sequenced from a single sample in a study of cytomegalovirus exposure and HLA in healthy donors. In the PCR, 60 Vbeta and 13 Jbeta primers were used. The data were produced by immunoSEQ multiplex PCR, yet TCRdb's version contains in-frame clones alone and is incomplete. The table lists about 120,000 clones, 82% of them singletons. Sequencing was done on a sample of PBMCs. The receptor source for this set is a woman under 30 in good health and CMV-seronegative.

CDR3 sequence (DNA): TGCAGCGTAGTTTGGAGGGGACTCCCGGTCCCAGATACGCAGTATTTT. Translation gives CSVVWRGLPVPDTQYF. The chain is built from TRBV29-1 and TRBJ2-3; a possible D gene is TRBD2 (6 bases). Per germline, CDR1 SQVTM and CDR2 ANQGSEA. This CDR3 is built from 16 residues. Trimming removed 6 bases from V and 4 bases from J, with 23 bases in between.

This clone was observed once. The rearrangement links TRBV7-9 to TRBJ2-5; 9 nucleotides align to TRBD1. V lost 5 bases, J lost 5 bases, and 21 bases stayed unmatched. The CDR3 consists of 19 residues. Germline CDR1 is SEHNR and CDR2 is FQNEAQ (reference sequence). This CDR3 is CASSPGRTGAVLGRETQYF. CDR3 bases: TGTGCCAGCAGCCCCGGGAGGACAGGGGCGGTGTTAGGAAGGGAGACCCAGTACTTC.

This chain links TRBV27 with TRBJ2-7, with a possible D match to TRBD1 (6 bases). This CDR3 spans 15 amino acids. Germline values: CDR1 MNHEY, CDR2 SMNVEV (reference sequence). The V end lost 7 bases, the J end lost 7 bases, and 23 bases lay between the germline ends. The CDR3 region is CASTKSTGMNWEQYF. CDR3 coding DNA: TGTGCCAGCACCAAATCGACAGGAATGAATTGGGAGCAGTACTTC.

The chain recombines TRBV25-1 with TRBJ1-2; maybe TRBD1 (6 bases). The CDR3 totals 12 residues. The V gene lost 5 bases and the J gene lost 8 bases, with 12 bases spanning the gap. CDR1 MGHDK and CDR2 SYGVNS come from the germline V gene. The CDR3 spells CASSSYREGYTF. DNA of the CDR3: TGTGCCAGCAGTTCCTACAGGGAGGGCTACACCTTC.

This clone has only a few counts. The gene calls are TRBV5-1 and TRBJ2-1; D is ambiguous. V lost 0 bases, J lost 3 bases, and 10 bases lay in between. The CDR3 loop spans 15 amino acids. CDR1 is SGHRS and CDR2 is YFSETQ in the germline V gene. The CDR3 protein is CASSLAVDLYNEQFF. The DNA of the CDR3 is TGCGCCAGCAGCTTGGCGGTAGATCTCTACAATGAGCAGTTCTTC.

The gene calls are TRBV4-2 and TRBJ2-5; 9 bases align to TRBD2. This CDR3 region has 15 residues. CDR1 is LGHNA and CDR2 is YNFKEQ in the germline V gene. With 1 base clipped from V and 3 bases from J, the junction kept 3 bases outside the gene matches. This CDR3 reads CASSQGTSDEETQYF. Here the CDR3 DNA reads TGTGCCAGCAGCCAAGGGACTAGCGATGAAGAGACCCAGTACTTC.